These 20 T cell receptor beta chains were sequenced from one sample in a study of T cell repertoires in cytomegalovirus infection (dated by TCRdb to between 2017 and 2020). Sequencing instrument: Illumina HiSeq 1500. Through fastp at Q25 and MiXCR, TCRdb rebuilt clones from the public reads, retaining in-frame beta chains. CDR3 protein duplicates are merged, each entry listing the most common genes and DNA. A total of 150,000 to 200,000 distinct CDR3 sequences appear in this sample, under 30% of them only once. The top ten clonotypes cover 31% of the sample. Sequenced sample: PBMCs. All receptors derive from a human donor in good health (CMV status not recorded). Some clones in this sample may be carry-over from other donors' samples.

This chain connects TRBV2 to TRBJ2-1, with 13 bases fitting TRBD2. V dropped 3 bases and J dropped 6; count of bases not matched to a gene: 8. The CDR3 spans 17 residues. CDR1 and CDR2 from the germline V gene are SNHLY and FYNNEI. CDR3 sequence: CASSDPQTSGGSNEQFF. Here the CDR3 DNA reads TGTGCCAGCAGTGACCCACAGACTAGCGGGGGGAGCAATGAGCAGTTCTTC.

This chain joins TRBV11-2 and TRBJ2-2; possible D gene TRBD1, 6 bases. The CDR3 consists of 16 residues. The germline V gene has CDR1 SGHAT and CDR2 FQNNGV. Between the trimmed V and J ends, which lost 5 bases and 4 bases, there was a span of 17 bases. DNA for the CDR3: TGTGCCAGCAGCCTCCAGACAGGAGCATTCACCGGGGAGCTGTTTTTT. Its protein product is CASSLQTGAFTGELFF.

This clonotype was observed many times. The chain uses TRBV7-8 and TRBJ2-7; D is perhaps TRBD1 or TRBD2 (5 bases each). This CDR3 has 11 residues. Trimming left V 8 bases short and J 0 bases short, with 5 bases between. CDR1 is SGHVS and CDR2 is FQNEAQ in the germline V gene. CDR3 amino acids: CASGGSYEQYF. The CDR3 nucleotides are TGTGCCAGCGGGGGCTCCTACGAGCAGTACTTC. The full variable domain, with the rest looked up from reference TRBV7-8 and TRBJ2-7, is GAGVSQSPRYKVAKRGQDVALRCDPISGHVSLFWYQQALGQGPEFLTYFQNEAQLDKSGLPSDRFFAERPEGSVSTLKIQRTQQEDSAVYLCASGGSYEQYFGPGTRLTVT.

V and J are TRBV29-1 and TRBJ2-7; D is unresolved. Trimming shortened V by 7 bases and J by 1 base, and 11 bases separated the two germline ends. CDR3 size: 12 residues. From germline, CDR1 is SQVTM and CDR2 ANQGSEA. This CDR3 is CSAETDSYEQYF. The CDR3 bases are TGCAGCGCAGAGACGGATTCCTACGAGCAGTACTTC.

There are many counts of this clonotype. The chain has TRBV7-2 and TRBJ2-7, with unresolved D. V was cut by 3 bases and J by 0 bases, with 9 bases left in between. The CDR3 has 14 amino acids. The germline V gene has CDR1 SGHTA and CDR2 FQGNSA. The CDR3 sequence: CASSLGRSSYEQYF. In DNA form, the CDR3 reads TGTGCCAGCAGCTTGGGCAGGAGCTCCTACGAGCAGTACTTC.

This clonotype has just a few counts. The V and J genes are TRBV7-2 and TRBJ2-4; TRBD2 aligns across 8 bases. Germline CDR1 reads SGHTA; CDR2 reads FQGNSA. The CDR3 spans 18 residues. Losses at the gene ends were 2 bases for V and 0 bases for J; bases not matched to a gene: 9. The chain's CDR3 is CASSLYREGEVAKNIQYF. The DNA of the CDR3 is TGTGCCAGCAGCTTATATCGGGAGGGGGAGGTAGCCAAAAACATTCAGTACTTC.

Points on this clonotype: A single base separates this from a much larger clone, so it may be a read error. The chain uses TRBV11-2 and TRBJ2-3, with a tentative D call TRBD1 (6 bases). The germline gives CDR1 SGHAT, CDR2 FQNNGV. The CDR3 runs to 14 residues. The CDR3 is CASSQTGRTETQYF. DNA for the CDR3: TGTGCCAGCAGCCAGACGGGGCGGACAGAGACGCAGTATTTT.

This clonotype was counted only a few times. The chain recombines TRBV5-1 with TRBJ2-3; TRBD1 matches at 7 bases. CDR3 length equals 18 residues. Germline trimming cut 3 bases from V and 2 bases from J; bases unmatched to any gene: 15. Germline CDR1 is SGHRS and CDR2 is YFSETQ. CDR3 in DNA: TGCGCCAGCAGCTCTAACGCCCCGGGACAGAGCTTCACAGATACGCAGTATTTT. It codes for CASSSNAPGQSFTDTQYF.

V is TRBV7-9 and J is TRBJ1-5, with D uncertain. V was shortened by 2 bases and J by 9 bases, with 11 bases between the two germline ends. Germline V gene data show CDR1 as SEHNR and CDR2 as FQNEAQ (reference sequence). The CDR3 extends over 13 amino acids. The CDR3 protein is CASSLLPPGPQHF. The CDR3 nucleotides read TGTGCCAGCAGCTTACTACCCCCCGGGCCCCAGCATTTT.

The chain employs TRBV2 and TRBJ1-2, with a tentative D call TRBD1 (6 bases). Germline CDR1 and CDR2: SNHLY and FYNNEI. The CDR3 runs 13 residues. Trimming left V 4 bases short and J 7 bases short, with 13 bases between. CDR3 protein: CASSAWGALGYTF. The DNA for the CDR3 is TGTGCCAGCAGTGCGTGGGGGGCACTTGGCTACACCTTC.

The table lists this clonotype with a few counts. CDR3 sequence reads: CASSEDNVRSSGANVLTF. In nucleotides, the CDR3 is TGTGCCAGCAGTGAAGATAACGTGAGGAGCTCTGGGGCCAACGTCCTGACTTTC. This chain connects TRBV2 to TRBJ2-6, with D unresolved. Trimming pared 1 base from V and 0 bases from J, leaving 13 bases between. Germline CDR1 reads SNHLY; CDR2 reads FYNNEI. CDR3 length: 18 residues.

A few counts support this clonotype. This chain uses TRBV12-3 or TRBV12-4 with TRBJ2-7, with a weak D call TRBD2 (5 bases). V was cut by 7 bases and J by 4 bases, with 17 bases left in between. The CDR3 spans 14 residues. The CDR3 DNA sequence: TGTGCCAGCACCAATAGCGAACAAGGGTACGAGCAGTACTTC. It specifies CASTNSEQGYEQYF.

This clonotype was observed a handful of times. The V and J genes are TRBV19 and TRBJ2-7, with 9 bases aligning to TRBD1. The CDR3 totals 15 residues. CDR1 and CDR2 (germline): LNHDA, SQIVND (reference sequence). V gave up 5 bases and J gave up 4 bases; unmatched junction bases: 9. CDR3 protein: CASSRPTGTGYEQYF. Here the CDR3 DNA reads TGTGCCAGTAGTCGCCCGACCGGGACAGGGTACGAGCAGTACTTC.

This clonotype was counted ten times or more. The chain combines TRBV7-2 with TRBJ2-1, with 9 bases identical to TRBD2. CDR1 and CDR2 (germline): SGHTA, FQGNSA. The V gene end was trimmed by 6 bases and the J gene end by 4 bases; junction bases not matched to a gene: 7. This CDR3 is 15 amino acids long. The CDR3, as DNA: TGTGCCAGCAGTCTAGCGGGGCCGCTATACAATGAGCAGTTCTTC. It specifies CASSLAGPLYNEQFF.

The chain recombines TRBV27 with TRBJ1-6; 8 positions match TRBD1. Trimming cost V 5 bases and J 7 bases; bases outside gene matches: 10. The CDR3 has 16 residues. Germline V gene lookup returns CDR1 MNHEY and CDR2 SMNVEV (reference sequence). In DNA, the CDR3 is TGTGCCAGCAGTAAAAAGACAGGGGATGTGAATTCACCCCTCCACTTT. Its translation: CASSKKTGDVNSPLHF.

V is TRBV6-6 and J is TRBJ1-6, with D perhaps matching TRBD1 (5 bases). Germline V CDR1 and CDR2: MNHNY, SVGAGI (reference sequence). CDR3 length: 15 residues. The germline V and J ends were trimmed by 2 bases and 6 bases, with 11 bases remaining between them. Written as DNA, the CDR3 is TGTGCCAGCAGTTACAGGGAGGGACGTAATTCACCCCTCCACTTT. Its protein is CASSYREGRNSPLHF.

V is TRBV7-2 and J is TRBJ2-5, with 9 bases lining up with TRBD1. J lost 5 bases, V lost 1 base, and 8 bases had no gene match. The CDR3 totals 16 residues. Germline V lookup: CDR1 SGHTA, CDR2 FQGNSA. CDR3 protein: CASSLEGQGFGETQYF. In nucleotides, the CDR3 is TGTGCCAGCAGCTTAGAGGGACAGGGATTTGGGGAGACCCAGTACTTC.

This clonotype has more than one count but fewer than ten. V usage is TRBV19 and J usage is TRBJ1-5; no reliable D call. V was clipped by 5 bases and J by 0 bases, with 8 bases between them. CDR1 LNHDA and CDR2 SQIVND come from the germline V gene (reference sequence). There are 14 residues in the CDR3. CDR3 sequence (DNA): TGTGCCAGTAGTCACCAGGCTAGCAATCAGCCCCAGCATTTT. Translated, it gives CASSHQASNQPQHF.

The CDR3 region has the DNA TGTGCCAGCAGCTTAAGGACAGGTGAACAAGAGACCCAGTACTTC. It yields the protein CASSLRTGEQETQYF. The chain is built from TRBV7-3 and TRBJ2-5; 7 nucleotides align to TRBD1. The V gene's germline CDR1 is SGHTA and CDR2 FQGTGA. V dropped 1 base and J dropped 2; count of bases not matched to a gene: 4. The CDR3 spans 15 residues.

V usage is TRBV12-3 or TRBV12-4 and J usage is TRBJ1-1, with TRBD1 as a possible D gene (6 bases). The CDR3 is 13 amino acids. V lost 1 base, J lost 8 bases, and 11 bases lay in between. DNA for the CDR3: TGTGCCAGCAGTTTAGGGGGGCGGAGGGAAGCTTTCTTT. Translating it yields CASSLGGRREAFF.